A selection of T cell receptor beta chains follows, all from one sample in a study of human T cells and chemical hapten exposure. Each CDR3 protein is one row after TCRdb ran MiXCR on the RACE reads. Here the sample spans roughly 84,000 distinct CDR3 sequences, approximately 11% being singletons. Here the sequenced sample was whole blood, taken in connection with sensitization to the hapten diphenylcyclopropenone (DPC). These receptors were collected from a woman between 50 and 59 years old with alopecia areata. Some clones in this sample may be carry-over from other donors' samples. CDR3s include the opening cysteine and the closing phenylalanine or tryptophan. The D gene is left open where the match is weak. The size entry is marked missing in some rows and otherwise reads once, few, many or a size class.

V gene,CDR3 length,J gene,D gene,clone size,CDR3 DNA,CDR3 protein
TRBV29-1,12,TRBJ1-2,-,many,TGCAGCGACGTGGCGCGGGTCGAAAGCTACACCTTC,CSDVARVESYTF
TRBV28,14,TRBJ2-5,TRBD2,-,TGTGCCAGCAGTTCGGGGGGAGGGCCAGAGACCCAGTACTTC,CASSSGGGPETQYF
TRBV2,14,TRBJ1-3,-,many,TGTGCCAGCAGATTCGACATCACTGGAAACACCATATATTTT,CASRFDITGNTIYF
TRBV9,16,TRBJ2-3,TRBD1,many,TGTGCCAGCAGCGTTCGGACAGGCGACTTCACAGATACGCAGTATTTT,CASSVRTGDFTDTQYF
TRBV27,13,TRBJ2-7,-,few,TGTGCCAGCAGTCCTCCTCTAGGCTACGAGCAGTACTTC,CASSPPLGYEQYF
TRBV20-1,13,TRBJ1-6,-,-,TGCAGTGCCCCCATAGGTGGAAATTCACCCCTCCACTTT,CSAPIGGNSPLHF
TRBV3-1,15,TRBJ2-2,TRBD2,once,TGTGCCAGCAGCGTAGCGGGAGCAAGGGGCAGGGAGCTGTTTTTT,CASSVAGARGRELFF
TRBV28,14,TRBJ2-1,-,few,TGTGCCAGCAGTTTACAAAACAGTTACAATGAGCAGTTCTTC,CASSLQNSYNEQFF
TRBV19,16,TRBJ1-2,TRBD1,few,TGTGCCAGTAGTATCCGCCTTGGACAGGGTTTTTATGGCTACACCTTC,CASSIRLGQGFYGYTF
TRBV27,13,TRBJ2-7,-,many,TGTGCCAGCAGTTCCACCCCGACCTACGAGCAGTACTTC,CASSSTPTYEQYF
TRBV9,14,TRBJ1-6,-,-,TGTGCCAGCAGCGTGACAGTTGATAATTCACCCCTCCACTTT,CASSVTVDNSPLHF